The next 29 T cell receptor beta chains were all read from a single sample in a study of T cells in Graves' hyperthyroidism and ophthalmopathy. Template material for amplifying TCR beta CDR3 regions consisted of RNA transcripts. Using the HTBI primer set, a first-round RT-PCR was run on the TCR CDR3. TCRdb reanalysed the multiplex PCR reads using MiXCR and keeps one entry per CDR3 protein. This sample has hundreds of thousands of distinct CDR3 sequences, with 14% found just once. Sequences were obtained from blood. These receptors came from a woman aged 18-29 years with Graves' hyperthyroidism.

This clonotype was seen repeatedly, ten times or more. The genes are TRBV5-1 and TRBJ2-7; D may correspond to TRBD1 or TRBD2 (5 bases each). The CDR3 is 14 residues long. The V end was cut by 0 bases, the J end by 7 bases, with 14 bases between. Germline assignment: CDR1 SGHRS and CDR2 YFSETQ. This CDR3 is CASSLAAGTGEQYF. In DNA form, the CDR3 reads TGCGCCAGCAGCTTGGCGGCAGGGACGGGGGAGCAGTACTTC.

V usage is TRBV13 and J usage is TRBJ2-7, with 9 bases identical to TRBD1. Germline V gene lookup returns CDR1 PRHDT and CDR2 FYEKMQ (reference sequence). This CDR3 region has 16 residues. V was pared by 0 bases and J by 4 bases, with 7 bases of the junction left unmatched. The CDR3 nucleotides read TGTGCCAGCAGCTTAGGGTCCGGGACAGGGATTTACGAGCAGTACTTC. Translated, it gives CASSLGSGTGIYEQYF.

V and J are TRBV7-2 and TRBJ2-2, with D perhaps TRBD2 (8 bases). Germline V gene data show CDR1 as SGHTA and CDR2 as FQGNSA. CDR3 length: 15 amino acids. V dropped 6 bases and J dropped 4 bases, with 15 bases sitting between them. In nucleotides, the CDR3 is TGTGCCAGCAGACGGGAGGGGGCGAGCACCGGGGAGCTGTTTTTT. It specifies CASRREGASTGELFF.

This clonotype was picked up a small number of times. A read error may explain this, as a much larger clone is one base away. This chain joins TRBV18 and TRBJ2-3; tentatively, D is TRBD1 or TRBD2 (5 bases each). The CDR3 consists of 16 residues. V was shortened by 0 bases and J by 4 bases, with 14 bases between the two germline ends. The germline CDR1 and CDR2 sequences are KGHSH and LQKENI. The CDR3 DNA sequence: TGTGCCAGCTCACCACCAGGGAAGGGACGCGCAGATACGCAGTATTTT. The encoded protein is CASSPPGKGRADTQYF. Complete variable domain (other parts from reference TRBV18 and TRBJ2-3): NAGVMQNPRHLVRRRGQEARLRCSPMKGHSHVYWYRQLPEEGLKFMVYLQKENIIDESGMPKERFSAEFPKEGPSILRIQQVVRGDSAAYFCASSPPGKGRADTQYFGPGTRLTVL.

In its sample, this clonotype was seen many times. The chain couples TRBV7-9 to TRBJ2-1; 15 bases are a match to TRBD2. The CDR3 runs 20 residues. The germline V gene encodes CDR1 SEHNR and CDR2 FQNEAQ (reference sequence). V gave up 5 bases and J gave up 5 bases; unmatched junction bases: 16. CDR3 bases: TGTGCCAGCAGCCCCGGTGGACTAGCGGGAGGGTCTCGTCTGAACAATGAGCAGTTCTTC. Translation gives CASSPGGLAGGSRLNNEQFF. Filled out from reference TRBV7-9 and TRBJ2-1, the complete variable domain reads DTGVSQNPRHKITKRGQNVTFRCDPISEHNRLYWYRQTLGQGPEFLTYFQNEAQLEKSRLLSDRFSAERPKGSFSTLEIQRTEQGDSAMYLCASSPGGLAGGSRLNNEQFFGPGTRLTVL.

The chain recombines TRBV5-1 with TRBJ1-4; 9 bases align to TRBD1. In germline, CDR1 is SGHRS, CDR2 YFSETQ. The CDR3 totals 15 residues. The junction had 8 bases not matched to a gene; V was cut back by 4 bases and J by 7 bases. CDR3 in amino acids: CASSLAGTGFEKLFF. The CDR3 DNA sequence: TGCGCCAGCAGCCTAGCCGGGACAGGGTTTGAAAAACTGTTTTTT.

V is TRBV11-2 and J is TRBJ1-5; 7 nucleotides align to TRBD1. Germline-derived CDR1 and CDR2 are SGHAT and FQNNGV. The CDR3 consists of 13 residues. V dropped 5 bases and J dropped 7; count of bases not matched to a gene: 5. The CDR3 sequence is CASSADREQPQHF. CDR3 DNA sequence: TGTGCCAGCAGCGCCGACAGGGAGCAGCCCCAGCATTTT.

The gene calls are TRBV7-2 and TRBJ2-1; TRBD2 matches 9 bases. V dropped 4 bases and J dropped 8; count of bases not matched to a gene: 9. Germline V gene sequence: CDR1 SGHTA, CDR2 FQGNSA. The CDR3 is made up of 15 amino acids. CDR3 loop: CASSSPAGGVDEQFF. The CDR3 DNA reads TGTGCCAGCAGCTCCCCAGCGGGAGGTGTGGATGAGCAGTTCTTC.

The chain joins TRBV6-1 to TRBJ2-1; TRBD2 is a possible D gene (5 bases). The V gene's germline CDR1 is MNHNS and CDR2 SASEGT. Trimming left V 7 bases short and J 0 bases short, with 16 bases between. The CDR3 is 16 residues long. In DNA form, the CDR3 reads TGTGCCAGCACCCCATCGCTAGCCGCCTCCTACAATGAGCAGTTCTTC. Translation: CASTPSLAASYNEQFF.

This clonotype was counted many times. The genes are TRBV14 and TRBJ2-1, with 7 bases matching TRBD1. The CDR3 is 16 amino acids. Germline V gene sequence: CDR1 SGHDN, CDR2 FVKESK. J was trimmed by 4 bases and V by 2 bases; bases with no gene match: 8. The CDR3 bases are TGTGCCAGCAGCCAACCCGACAGGGACGCATACAATGAGCAGTTCTTC. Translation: CASSQPDRDAYNEQFF.

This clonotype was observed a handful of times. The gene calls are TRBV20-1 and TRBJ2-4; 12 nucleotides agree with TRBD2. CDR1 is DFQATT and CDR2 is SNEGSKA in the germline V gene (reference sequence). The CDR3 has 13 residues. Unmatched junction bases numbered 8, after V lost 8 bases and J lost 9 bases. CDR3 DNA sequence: TGCAGTTCCCCTAGCGGGGGGGGCGGCATTCAGTACTTC. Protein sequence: CSSPSGGGGIQYF.

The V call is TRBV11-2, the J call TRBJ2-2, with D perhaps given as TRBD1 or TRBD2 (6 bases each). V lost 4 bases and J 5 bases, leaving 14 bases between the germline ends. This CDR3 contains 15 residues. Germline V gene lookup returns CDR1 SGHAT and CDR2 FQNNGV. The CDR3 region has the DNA TGTGCCAGCAGCTCAACAGGGAGGTGGACCGGGGAGCTGTTTTTT. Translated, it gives CASSSTGRWTGELFF.

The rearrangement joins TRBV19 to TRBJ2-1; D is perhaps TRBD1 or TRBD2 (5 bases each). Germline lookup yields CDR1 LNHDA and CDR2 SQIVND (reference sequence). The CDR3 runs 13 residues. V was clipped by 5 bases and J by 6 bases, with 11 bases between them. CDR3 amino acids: CASSRGPFNEQFF. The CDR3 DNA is TGTGCCAGTAGTCGGGGACCGTTCAATGAGCAGTTCTTC.

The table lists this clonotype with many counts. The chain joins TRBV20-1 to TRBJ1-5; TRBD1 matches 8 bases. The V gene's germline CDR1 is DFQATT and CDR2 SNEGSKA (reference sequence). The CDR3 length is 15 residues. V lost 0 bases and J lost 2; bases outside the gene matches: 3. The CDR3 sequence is CSARDTGQGNQPQHF. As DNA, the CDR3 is TGCAGTGCTAGAGACACGGGACAGGGCAATCAGCCCCAGCATTTT.

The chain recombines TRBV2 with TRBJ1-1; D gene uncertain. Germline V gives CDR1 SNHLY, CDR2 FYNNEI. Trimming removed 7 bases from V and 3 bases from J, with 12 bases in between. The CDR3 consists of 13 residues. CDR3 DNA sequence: TGTGCCAGCACGGACTCAACTTACACTGAAGCTTTCTTT. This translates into CASTDSTYTEAFF.

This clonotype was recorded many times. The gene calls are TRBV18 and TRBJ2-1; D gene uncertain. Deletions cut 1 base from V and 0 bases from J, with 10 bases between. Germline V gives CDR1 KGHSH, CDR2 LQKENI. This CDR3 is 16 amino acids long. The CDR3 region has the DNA TGTGCCAGCTCACCACGGACCTTAAGCTCCTACAATGAGCAGTTCTTC. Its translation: CASSPRTLSSYNEQFF.

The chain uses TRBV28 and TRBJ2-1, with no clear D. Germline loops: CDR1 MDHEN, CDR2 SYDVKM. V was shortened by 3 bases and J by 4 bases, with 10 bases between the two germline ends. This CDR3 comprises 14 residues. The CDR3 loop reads CASSFFPVYNEQFF. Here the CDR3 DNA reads TGTGCCAGCAGTTTCTTCCCAGTTTACAATGAGCAGTTCTTC. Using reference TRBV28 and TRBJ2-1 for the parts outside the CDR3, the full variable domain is DVKVTQSSRYLVKRTGEKVFLECVQDMDHENMFWYRQDPGLGLRLIYFSYDVKMKEKGDIPEGYSVSREKKERFSLILESASTNQTSMYLCASSFFPVYNEQFFGPGTRLTVL.

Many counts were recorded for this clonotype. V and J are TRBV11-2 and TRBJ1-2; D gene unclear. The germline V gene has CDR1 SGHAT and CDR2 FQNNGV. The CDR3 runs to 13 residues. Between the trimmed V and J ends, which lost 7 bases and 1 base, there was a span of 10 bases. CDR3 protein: CASTPRGNYGYTF. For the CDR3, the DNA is TGTGCCAGCACCCCACGGGGTAACTATGGCTACACCTTC.

This chain's CDR3 is CASGHGLAGIEETQYF. In DNA, the CDR3 is TGTGCCAGCGGCCACGGCCTAGCGGGGATAGAAGAGACCCAGTACTTC. This chain joins TRBV6-4 and TRBJ2-5, with 9 bases that match TRBD2. This CDR3 is built from 16 residues. CDR1 and CDR2 from the germline V gene are MRHNA and SNTAGT. J was trimmed by 3 bases and V by 8 bases; bases with no gene match: 13.

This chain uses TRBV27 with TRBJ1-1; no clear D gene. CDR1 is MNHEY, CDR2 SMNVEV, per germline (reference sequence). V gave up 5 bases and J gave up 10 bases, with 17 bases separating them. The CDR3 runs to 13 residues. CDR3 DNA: TGTGCCAGCAGTAAAGACACGGCTACCGGAGCTTTCTTT. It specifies CASSKDTATGAFF.

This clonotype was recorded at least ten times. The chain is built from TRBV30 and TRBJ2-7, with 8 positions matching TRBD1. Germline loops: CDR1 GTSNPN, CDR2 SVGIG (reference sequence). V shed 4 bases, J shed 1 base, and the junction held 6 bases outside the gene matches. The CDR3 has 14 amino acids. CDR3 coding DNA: TGTGCCTGGACAGGGGGCGGGCTGTCCTACGAGCAGTACTTC. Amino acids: CAWTGGGLSYEQYF. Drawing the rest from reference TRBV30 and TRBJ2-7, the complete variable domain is SQTIHQWPATLVQPVGSPLSLECTVEGTSNPNLYWYRQAAGRGLQLLFYSVGIGQISSEVPQNLSASRPQDRQFILSSKKLLLSDSGFYLCAWTGGGLSYEQYFGPGTRLTVT.

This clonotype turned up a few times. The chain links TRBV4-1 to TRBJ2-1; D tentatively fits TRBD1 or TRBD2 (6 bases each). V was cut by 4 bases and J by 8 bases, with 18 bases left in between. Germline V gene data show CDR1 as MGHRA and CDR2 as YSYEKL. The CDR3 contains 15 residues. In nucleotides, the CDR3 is TGCGCCAGCAGCCTCCATAAAGGGGGGCCCGATGAGCAGTTCTTC. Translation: CASSLHKGGPDEQFF.

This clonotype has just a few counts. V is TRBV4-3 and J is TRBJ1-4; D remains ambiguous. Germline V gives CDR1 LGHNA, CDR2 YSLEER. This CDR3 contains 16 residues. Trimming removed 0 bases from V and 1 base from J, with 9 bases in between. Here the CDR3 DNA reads TGCGCCAGCAGCCAAGATCGGGTTGGAACTAATGAAAAACTGTTTTTT. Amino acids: CASSQDRVGTNEKLFF.

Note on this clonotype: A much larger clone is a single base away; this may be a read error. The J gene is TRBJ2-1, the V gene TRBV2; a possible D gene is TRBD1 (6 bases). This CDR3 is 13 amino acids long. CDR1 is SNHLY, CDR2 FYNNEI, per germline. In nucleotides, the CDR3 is TGTGCCAGCGGACAGATATCCTACAATGAGCAGTCCTTC. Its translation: CASGQISYNEQSF.

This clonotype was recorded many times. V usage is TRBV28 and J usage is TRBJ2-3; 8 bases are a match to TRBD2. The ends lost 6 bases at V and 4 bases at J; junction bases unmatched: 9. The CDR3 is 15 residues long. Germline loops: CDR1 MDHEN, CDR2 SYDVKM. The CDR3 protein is CASRPAGGRADTQYF. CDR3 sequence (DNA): TGTGCCAGCAGGCCGGCGGGGGGCAGGGCAGATACGCAGTATTTT.

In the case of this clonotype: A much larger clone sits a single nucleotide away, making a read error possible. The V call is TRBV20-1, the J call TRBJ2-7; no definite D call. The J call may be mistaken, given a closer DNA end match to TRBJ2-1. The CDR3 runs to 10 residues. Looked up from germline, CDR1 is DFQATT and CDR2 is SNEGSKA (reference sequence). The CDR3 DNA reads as TGCAGTGCTAACAGATACGAGCAGTTCTTC. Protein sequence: CSANRYEQFF.

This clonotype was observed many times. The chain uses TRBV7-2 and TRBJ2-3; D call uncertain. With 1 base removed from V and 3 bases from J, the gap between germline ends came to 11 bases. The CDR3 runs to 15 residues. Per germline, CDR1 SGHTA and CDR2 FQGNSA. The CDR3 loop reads CASSLVTLQTDTQYF. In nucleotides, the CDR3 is TGTGCCAGCAGCTTAGTGACCCTCCAAACAGATACGCAGTATTTT. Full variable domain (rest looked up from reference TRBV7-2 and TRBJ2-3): GAGVSQSPSNKVTEKGKDVELRCDPISGHTALYWYRQSLGQGLEFLIYFQGNSAPDKSGLPSDRFSAERTGGSVSTLTIQRTQQEDSAVYLCASSLVTLQTDTQYFGPGTRLTVL.

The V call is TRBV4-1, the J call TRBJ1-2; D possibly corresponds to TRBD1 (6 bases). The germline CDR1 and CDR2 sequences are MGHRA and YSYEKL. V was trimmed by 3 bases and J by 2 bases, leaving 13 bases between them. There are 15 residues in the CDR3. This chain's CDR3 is CASSQVQQGNYGYTF. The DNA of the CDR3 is TGCGCCAGCAGCCAGGTTCAACAGGGAAACTATGGCTACACCTTC.

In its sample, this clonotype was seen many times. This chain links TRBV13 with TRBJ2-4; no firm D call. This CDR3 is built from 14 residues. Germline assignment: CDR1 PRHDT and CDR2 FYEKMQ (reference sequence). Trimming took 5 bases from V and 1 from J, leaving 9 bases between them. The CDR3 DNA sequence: TGTGCCAGCAGCGCGTCTATGGCCAAAAACATTCAGTACTTC. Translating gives CASSASMAKNIQYF.